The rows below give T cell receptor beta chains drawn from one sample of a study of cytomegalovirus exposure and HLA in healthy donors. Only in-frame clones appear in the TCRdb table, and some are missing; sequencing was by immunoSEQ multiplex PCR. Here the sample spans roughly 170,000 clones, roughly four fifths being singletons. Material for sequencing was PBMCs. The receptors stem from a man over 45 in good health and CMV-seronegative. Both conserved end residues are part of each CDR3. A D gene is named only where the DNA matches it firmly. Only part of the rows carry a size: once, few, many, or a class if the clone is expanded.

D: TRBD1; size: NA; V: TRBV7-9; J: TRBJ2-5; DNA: TGTGCCAGCAGCTCGATCGACAGGGGAGAGACCCAGTACTTC; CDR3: CASSSIDRGETQYF
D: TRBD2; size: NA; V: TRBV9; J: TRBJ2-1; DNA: TGTGCCAGCAGCACCGAGGGACTAGCGGGAGATGAGCAGTTCTTC; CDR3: CASSTEGLAGDEQFF
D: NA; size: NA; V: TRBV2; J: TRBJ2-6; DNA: TGTGCCAGCAGTGAATTGACAGCTGGGGCCAACGTCCTGACTTTC; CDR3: CASSELTAGANVLTF
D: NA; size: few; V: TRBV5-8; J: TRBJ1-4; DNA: TGTGCCAGCAGCCCGCGGGGGGCAATACGAGGGCCTAATGAAAAACTGTTTTTT; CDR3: CASSPRGAIRGPNEKLFF
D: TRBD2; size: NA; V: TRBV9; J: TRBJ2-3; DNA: TGTGCCAGCAGCGTAGGGGCGGGGGGGCTCTACACAGATACGCAGTATTTT; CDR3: CASSVGAGGLYTDTQYF
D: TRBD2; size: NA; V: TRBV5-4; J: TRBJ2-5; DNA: TGTGCCAGCAGCTTGGGTTCCGGGACTAGCGGAGGAGAGACCCAGTACTTC; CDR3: CASSLGSGTSGGETQYF
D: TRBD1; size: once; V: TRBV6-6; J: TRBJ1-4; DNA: TGTGCCAGCAGATCCAGGGGGCGCATCGGTAATGAAAAACTGTTTTTT; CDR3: CASRSRGRIGNEKLFF
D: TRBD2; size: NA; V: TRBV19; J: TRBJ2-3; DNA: TGTGCCAGTCGGGCGGGAGGGAGCACAGATACGCAGTATTTT; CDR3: CASRAGGSTDTQYF
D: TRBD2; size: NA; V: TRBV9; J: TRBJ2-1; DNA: TGTGCCAGCAGCGTAGGGAGCGGGAGGGTCGATGAGCAGTTCTTC; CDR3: CASSVGSGRVDEQFF
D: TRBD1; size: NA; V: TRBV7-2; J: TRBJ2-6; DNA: TGTGCCAGCAGCTCTCCTGGGACAGCCTACTCTGGGGCCAACGTCCTGACTTTC; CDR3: CASSSPGTAYSGANVLTF
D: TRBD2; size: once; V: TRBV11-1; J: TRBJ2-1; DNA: TGTGCCAGCAGCCGGAAGGGACTAGCGGGGCACAATAATGAGCAGTTCTTC; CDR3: CASSRKGLAGHNNEQFF
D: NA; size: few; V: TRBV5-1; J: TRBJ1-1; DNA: TGCGCCAGCAGTGAATCGCCGGACACTGAAGCTTTCTTT; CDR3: CASSESPDTEAFF
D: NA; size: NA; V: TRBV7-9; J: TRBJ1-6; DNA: TGTTCCAGCAGTCCAGTGAATTCACCCCTCCACTTT; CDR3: CSSSPVNSPLHF
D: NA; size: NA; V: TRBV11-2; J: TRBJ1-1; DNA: TGTGCCAGCAGTCCAGTGCCGCAGAACACTGAAGCTTTCTTT; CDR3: CASSPVPQNTEAFF
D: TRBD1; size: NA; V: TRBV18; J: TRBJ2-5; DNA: TGTGCCAGCTCACCACCGAACAGGGGGGACCAAGAGACCCAGTACTTC; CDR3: CASSPPNRGDQETQYF
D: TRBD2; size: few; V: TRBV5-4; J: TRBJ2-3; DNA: TGTGCCAGCAGCACAACTAGCGGGGGGGGCACAGATACGCAGTATTTT; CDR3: CASSTTSGGGTDTQYF